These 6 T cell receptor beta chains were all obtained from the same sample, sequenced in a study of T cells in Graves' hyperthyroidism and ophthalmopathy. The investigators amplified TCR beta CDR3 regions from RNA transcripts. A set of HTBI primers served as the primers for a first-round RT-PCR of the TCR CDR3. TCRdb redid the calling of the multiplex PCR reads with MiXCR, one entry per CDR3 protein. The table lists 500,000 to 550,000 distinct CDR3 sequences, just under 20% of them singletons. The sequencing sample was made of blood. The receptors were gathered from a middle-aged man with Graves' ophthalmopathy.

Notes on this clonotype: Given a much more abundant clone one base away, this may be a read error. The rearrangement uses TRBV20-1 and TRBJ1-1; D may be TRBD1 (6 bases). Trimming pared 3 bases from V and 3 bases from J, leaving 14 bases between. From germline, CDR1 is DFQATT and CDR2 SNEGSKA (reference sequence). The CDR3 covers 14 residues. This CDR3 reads CSARVGAPDTEAFF. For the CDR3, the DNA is TGCAGTGCTAGGGTGGGGGCCCCGGACACTGAAGCTTTCTTT.

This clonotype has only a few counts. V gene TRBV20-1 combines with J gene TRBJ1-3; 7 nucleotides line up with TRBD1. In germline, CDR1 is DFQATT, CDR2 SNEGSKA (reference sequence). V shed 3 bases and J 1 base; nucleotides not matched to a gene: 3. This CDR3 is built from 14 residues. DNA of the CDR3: TGCAGTGCTAGCACGACAGGGTCTGGAAACACCATATATTTT. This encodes CSASTTGSGNTIYF.

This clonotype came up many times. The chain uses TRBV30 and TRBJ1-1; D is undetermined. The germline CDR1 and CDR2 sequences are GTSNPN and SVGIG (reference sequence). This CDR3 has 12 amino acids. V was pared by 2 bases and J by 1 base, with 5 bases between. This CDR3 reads CAWSYENTEAFF. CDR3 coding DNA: TGTGCCTGGAGTTATGAGAACACTGAAGCTTTCTTT.

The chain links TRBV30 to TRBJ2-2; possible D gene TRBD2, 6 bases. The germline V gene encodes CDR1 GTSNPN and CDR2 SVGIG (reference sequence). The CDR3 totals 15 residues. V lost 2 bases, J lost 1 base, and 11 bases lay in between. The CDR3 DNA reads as TGTGCCTGGAGTTTCGGGGGTGGGAACACCGGGGAGCTGTTTTTT. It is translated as CAWSFGGGNTGELFF.

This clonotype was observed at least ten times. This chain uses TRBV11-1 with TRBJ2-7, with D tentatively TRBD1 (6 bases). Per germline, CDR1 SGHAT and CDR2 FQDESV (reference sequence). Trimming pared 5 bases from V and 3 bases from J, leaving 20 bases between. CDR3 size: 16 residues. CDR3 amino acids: CASSPRVRGSGYEQYF. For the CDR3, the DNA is TGTGCCAGCAGCCCCCGGGTGAGGGGGTCTGGCTACGAGCAGTACTTC.

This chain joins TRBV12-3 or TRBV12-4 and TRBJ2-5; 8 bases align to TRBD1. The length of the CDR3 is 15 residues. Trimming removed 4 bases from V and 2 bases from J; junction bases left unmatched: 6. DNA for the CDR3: TGTGCCAGCAGTTGGGGGACAGGCGATCAAGAGACCCAGTACTTC. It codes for CASSWGTGDQETQYF.